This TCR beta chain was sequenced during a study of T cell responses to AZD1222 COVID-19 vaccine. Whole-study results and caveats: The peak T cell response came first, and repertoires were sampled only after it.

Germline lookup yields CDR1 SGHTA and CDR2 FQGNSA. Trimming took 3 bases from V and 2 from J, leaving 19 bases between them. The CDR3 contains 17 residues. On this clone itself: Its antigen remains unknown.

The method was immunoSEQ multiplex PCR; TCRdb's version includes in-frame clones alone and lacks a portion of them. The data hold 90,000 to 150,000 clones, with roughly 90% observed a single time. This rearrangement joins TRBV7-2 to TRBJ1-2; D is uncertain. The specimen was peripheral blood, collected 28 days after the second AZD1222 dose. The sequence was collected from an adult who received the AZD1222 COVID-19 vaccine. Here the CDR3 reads CASSFTVGIDGNYGYTF. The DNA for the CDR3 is TGTGCCAGCAGCTTTACGGTTGGGATCGACGGAAACTATGGCTACACCTTC.